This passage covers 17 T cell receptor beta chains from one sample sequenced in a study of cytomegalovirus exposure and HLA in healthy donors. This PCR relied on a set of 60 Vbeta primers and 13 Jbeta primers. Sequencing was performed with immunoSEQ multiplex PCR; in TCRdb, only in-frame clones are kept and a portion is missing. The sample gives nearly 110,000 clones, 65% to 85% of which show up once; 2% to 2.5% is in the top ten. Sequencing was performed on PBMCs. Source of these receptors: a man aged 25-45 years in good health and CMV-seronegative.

CDR3 nucleotide sequence: TGTGCCAGCAGCTCTGGCTTCTCTCACACCTTC. This encodes CASSSGFSHTF. The chain links TRBV14 to TRBJ1-2; D remains unclear. V lost 5 bases and J lost 12, with 13 bases in between. Germline values: CDR1 SGHDN, CDR2 FVKESK. CDR3 length: 11 residues.

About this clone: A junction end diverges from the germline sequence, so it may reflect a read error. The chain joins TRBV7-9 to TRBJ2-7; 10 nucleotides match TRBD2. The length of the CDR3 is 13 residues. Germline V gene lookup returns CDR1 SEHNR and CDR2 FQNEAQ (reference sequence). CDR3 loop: CASSVAGGYEQYF. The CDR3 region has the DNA TGTGCCAGCAGCGTAGCGGGGGGATACGAGCAGTACTTC. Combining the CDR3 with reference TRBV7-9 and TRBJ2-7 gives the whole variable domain DTGVSQNPRHKITKRGQNVTFRCDPISEHNRLYWYRQTLGQGPEFLTYFQNEAQLEKSRLLSDRFSAERPKGSFSTLEIQRTEQGDSAMYLCASSVAGGYEQYFGPGTRLTVT.

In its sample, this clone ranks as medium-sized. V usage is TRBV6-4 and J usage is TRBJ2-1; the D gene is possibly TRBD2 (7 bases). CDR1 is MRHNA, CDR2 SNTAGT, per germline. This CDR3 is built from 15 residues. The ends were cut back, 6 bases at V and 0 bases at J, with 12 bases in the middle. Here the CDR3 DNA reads TGTGCCAGCAGCGAGGGGGAGGGCTCCTACAATGAGCAGTTCTTC. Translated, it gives CASSEGEGSYNEQFF.

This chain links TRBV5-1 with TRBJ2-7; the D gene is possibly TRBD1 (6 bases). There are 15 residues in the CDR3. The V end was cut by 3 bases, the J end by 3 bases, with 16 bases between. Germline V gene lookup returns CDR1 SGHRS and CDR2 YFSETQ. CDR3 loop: CASSSSGTYNYEQYF. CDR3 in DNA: TGCGCCAGCAGCTCCTCAGGGACATACAACTACGAGCAGTACTTC.

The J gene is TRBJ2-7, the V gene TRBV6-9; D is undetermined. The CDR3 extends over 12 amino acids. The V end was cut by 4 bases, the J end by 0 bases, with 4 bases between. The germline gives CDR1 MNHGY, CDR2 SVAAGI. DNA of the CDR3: TGTGCCAGCAGTTCCCTCTCCTACGAGCAGTACTTC. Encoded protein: CASSSLSYEQYF.

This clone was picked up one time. The CDR3 protein is CASSLQPLAGLYEQYF. DNA of the CDR3: TGTGCCAGCAGCTTACAACCGCTAGCGGGGCTCTACGAGCAGTACTTC. V gene TRBV5-6 combines with J gene TRBJ2-7; 9 positions match TRBD2. V was pared by 2 bases and J by 3 bases, with 9 bases of the junction left unmatched. There are 16 residues in the CDR3. Germline-derived CDR1 and CDR2 are SGHDT and YYEEEE.

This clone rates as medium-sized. CDR3 in DNA: TGTGCCCGCAGGGGCGGGGGGGCTCCAGAGACCCAGTACTTC. Amino acids: CARRGGGAPETQYF. The gene calls are TRBV30 and TRBJ2-5; 9 nucleotides match TRBD2. J gave up 4 bases and V 8 bases, and 11 bases lay outside the gene matches. The V gene's germline CDR1 is GTSNPN and CDR2 SVGIG (reference sequence). The CDR3 loop spans 14 amino acids.

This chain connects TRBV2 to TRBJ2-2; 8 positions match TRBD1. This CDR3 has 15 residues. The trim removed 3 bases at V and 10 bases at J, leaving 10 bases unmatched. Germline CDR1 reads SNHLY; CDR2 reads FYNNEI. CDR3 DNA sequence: TGTGCCAGCAGTGACACAGGGGGTTACAAGGTGGAGCTGTTTTTT. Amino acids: CASSDTGGYKVELFF.

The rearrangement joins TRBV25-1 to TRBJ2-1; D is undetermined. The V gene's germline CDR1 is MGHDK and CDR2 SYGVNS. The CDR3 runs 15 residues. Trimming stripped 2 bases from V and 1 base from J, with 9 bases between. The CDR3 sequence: CASSEPDNSYNEQFF. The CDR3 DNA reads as TGTGCCAGCAGTGAACCAGACAATTCCTACAATGAGCAGTTCTTC. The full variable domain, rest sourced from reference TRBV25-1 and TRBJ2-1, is EADIYQTPRYLVIGTGKKITLECSQTMGHDKMYWYQQDPGMELHLIHYSYGVNSTEKGDLSSESTVSRIRTEHFPLTLESARPSHTSQYLCASSEPDNSYNEQFFGPGTRLTVL.

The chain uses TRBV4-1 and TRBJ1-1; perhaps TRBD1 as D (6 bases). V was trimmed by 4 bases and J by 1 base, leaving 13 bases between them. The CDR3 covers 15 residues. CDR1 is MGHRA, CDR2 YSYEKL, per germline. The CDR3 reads CASSREGHTNTEAFF. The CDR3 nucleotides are TGCGCCAGCAGCCGGGAGGGACATACGAACACTGAAGCTTTCTTT.

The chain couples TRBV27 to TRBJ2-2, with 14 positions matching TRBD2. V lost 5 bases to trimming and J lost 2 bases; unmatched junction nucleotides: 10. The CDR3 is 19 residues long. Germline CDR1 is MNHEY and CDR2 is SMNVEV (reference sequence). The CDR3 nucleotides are TGTGCCAGCAGTCTTCCGGGACTAGCGGGAGCGGGTAACACCGGGGAGCTGTTTTTT. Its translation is CASSLPGLAGAGNTGELFF.

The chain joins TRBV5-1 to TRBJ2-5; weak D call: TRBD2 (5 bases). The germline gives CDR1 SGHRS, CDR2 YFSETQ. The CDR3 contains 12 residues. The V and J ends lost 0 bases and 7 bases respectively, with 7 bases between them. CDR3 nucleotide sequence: TGCGCCAGCAGCTTGGATGGACTGACCCAGTACTTC. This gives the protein CASSLDGLTQYF.

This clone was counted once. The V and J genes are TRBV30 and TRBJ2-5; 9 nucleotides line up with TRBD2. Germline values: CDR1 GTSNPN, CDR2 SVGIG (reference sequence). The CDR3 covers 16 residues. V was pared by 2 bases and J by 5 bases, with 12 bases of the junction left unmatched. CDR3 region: CAWSLAGLSVGETQYF. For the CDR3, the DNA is TGTGCCTGGAGTCTAGCGGGGTTGTCGGTAGGGGAGACCCAGTACTTC.

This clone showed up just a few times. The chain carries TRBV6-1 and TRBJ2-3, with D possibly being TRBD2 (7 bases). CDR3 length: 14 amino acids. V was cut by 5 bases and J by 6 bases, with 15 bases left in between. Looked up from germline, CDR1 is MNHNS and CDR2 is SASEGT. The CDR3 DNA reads TGTGCCAGCAGTCCTAGAACGGGGGGCGATACGCAGTATTTT. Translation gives CASSPRTGGDTQYF.

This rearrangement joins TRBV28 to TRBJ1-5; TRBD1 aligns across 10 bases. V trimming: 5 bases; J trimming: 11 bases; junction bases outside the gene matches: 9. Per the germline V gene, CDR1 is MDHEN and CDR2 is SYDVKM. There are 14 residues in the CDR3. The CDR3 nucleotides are TGTGCCAGCAGTGAGGGACAGGGGCTGACAGCCCAGCATTTT. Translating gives CASSEGQGLTAQHF.

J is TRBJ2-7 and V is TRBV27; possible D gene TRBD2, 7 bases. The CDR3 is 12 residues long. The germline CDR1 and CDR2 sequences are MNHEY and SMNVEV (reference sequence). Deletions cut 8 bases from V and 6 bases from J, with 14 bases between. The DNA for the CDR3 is TGTGCCAGCGTGGGCGGGGGCGGCGAGCAGTACTTC. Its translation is CASVGGGGEQYF.

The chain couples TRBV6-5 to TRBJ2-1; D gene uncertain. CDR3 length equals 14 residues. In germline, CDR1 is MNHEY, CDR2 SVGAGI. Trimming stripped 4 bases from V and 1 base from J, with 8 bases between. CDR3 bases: TGTGCCAGCAGTTTTGGAGTATCCTACAATGAGCAGTTCTTC. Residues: CASSFGVSYNEQFF.